One and the same sample provided the 23 T cell receptor beta chains below, sequenced in a study of blood T cell repertoires in COVID-19. Profiled with immunoSEQ multiplex PCR; TCRdb holds only in-frame clones, not every one. The sample lists roughly 380,000 clones, approximately 89% occurring once. Sequencing was done on a sample of PBMCs or T cells enriched from blood (not recorded which). The receptors derive from a man under 40 who had recovered from COVID-19.

The chain recombines TRBV25-1 with TRBJ1-2; tentative D call: TRBD1 (5 bases). This CDR3 has 15 residues. Per germline, CDR1 MGHDK and CDR2 SYGVNS. Trimming took off 1 base at V and 11 bases at J, with 20 bases between the two ends. DNA for the CDR3: TGTGCCAGCAGTGAATCTCTCATGGTGACAGATCGATACACCTTC. Translation: CASSESLMVTDRYTF.

V gene TRBV2 combines with J gene TRBJ1-5; D is unclear. The germline V gene has CDR1 SNHLY and CDR2 FYNNEI. Trimming took off 2 bases at V and 4 bases at J, with 3 bases between the two ends. The CDR3 loop spans 12 amino acids. This CDR3 is CASSEPNQPQHF. The DNA of the CDR3 is TGTGCCAGCAGTGAACCGAATCAGCCCCAGCATTTT.

This clone was seen only once. CDR3 sequence reads: CASSSRGQGHYEQYF. In nucleotides, the CDR3 is TGTGCCAGCAGTTCCAGGGGACAGGGACACTACGAGCAGTACTTC. The chain is built from TRBV6-5 and TRBJ2-7, with 9 bases aligning to TRBD1. The CDR3 spans 15 residues. V lost 4 bases and J lost 3; bases outside the gene matches: 7. CDR1 is MNHEY, CDR2 SVGAGI, per germline.

The chain is built from TRBV14 and TRBJ1-4; 8 bases fit TRBD1. V gave up 4 bases and J gave up 7 bases; unmatched junction bases: 20. CDR1 and CDR2 (germline): SGHDN, FVKESK. The CDR3 spans 19 residues. For the CDR3, the DNA is TGTGCCAGCAGCCCACGAGCCGGGACAGGCAGCCCATCAGCTGAAAAACTGTTTTTT. Amino acid sequence: CASSPRAGTGSPSAEKLFF.

This chain joins TRBV6-5 and TRBJ2-1, with a possible D match to TRBD2 (5 bases). The germline V gene has CDR1 MNHEY and CDR2 SVGAGI. The CDR3 runs 15 residues. The germline V and J ends were trimmed by 6 bases and 0 bases, with 12 bases remaining between them. CDR3 sequence reads: CASRADPSSYNEQFF. As DNA, the CDR3 is TGTGCCAGCAGAGCGGACCCCAGCTCCTACAATGAGCAGTTCTTC.

This clone was counted once. The CDR3 here is CATSSPPAGWTEAFF. The CDR3 DNA follows: TGTGCCACCAGCAGCCCCCCGGCAGGGTGGACTGAAGCTTTCTTT. V gene TRBV15 combines with J gene TRBJ1-1; D is possibly TRBD1 (5 bases). Germline V gives CDR1 LNHNV, CDR2 YYDKDF (reference sequence). V lost 3 bases to trimming and J lost 5 bases, with 16 bases between them. CDR3 length: 15 residues.

The chain combines TRBV3-1 (or the pseudogene TRBV3-2) with TRBJ1-1; weak D call: TRBD1 (5 bases). This CDR3 has 14 amino acids. Germline V gives CDR1 LGHDT, CDR2 YNNKEL (reference sequence). V lost 1 base and J lost 1, with 7 bases in between. The CDR3 is CASSQGGGNTEAFF. The CDR3 nucleotides are TGTGCCAGCAGCCAAGGCGGGGGGAACACTGAAGCTTTCTTT.

CDR3 nucleotides: TGCGCCAGCAGCCAAGTGCAGGGGGTCCACAATGAGCAGTTCTTC. It specifies CASSQVQGVHNEQFF. The chain joins TRBV4-3 to TRBJ2-1; 7 nucleotides align to TRBD1. The V gene's germline CDR1 is LGHNA and CDR2 YSLEER. V trimming: 1 base; J trimming: 5 bases; junction bases outside the gene matches: 5. This CDR3 comprises 15 residues.

The V gene is TRBV29-1, the J gene TRBJ1-5; D remains ambiguous. Germline loops: CDR1 SQVTM, CDR2 ANQGSEA. This CDR3 spans 14 amino acids. The V and J ends lost 4 bases and 6 bases respectively, with 16 bases between them. Here the CDR3 reads CSVAPGSGGQPQHF. DNA for the CDR3: TGCAGCGTTGCCCCAGGCAGCGGCGGTCAGCCCCAGCATTTT.

The chain carries TRBV19 and TRBJ1-1; 9 positions match TRBD1. The CDR3 sequence is 17 residues long. The germline gives CDR1 LNHDA, CDR2 SQIVND (reference sequence). Trimming took 4 bases from V and 1 from J; bases not matched to a gene: 10. CDR3 loop: CASSTITGGLKNTEAFF. DNA of the CDR3: TGTGCCAGTAGTACAATTACAGGGGGCCTAAAGAACACTGAAGCTTTCTTT.

V and J are TRBV18 and TRBJ1-2; D is unclear. The CDR3 is 13 residues long. CDR1 is KGHSH and CDR2 is LQKENI in the germline V gene. V dropped 2 bases and J dropped 0 bases, with 4 bases sitting between them. CDR3 loop: CASSPETNYGYTF. The CDR3 nucleotides are TGTGCCAGCTCACCAGAGACTAACTATGGCTACACCTTC.

This clone was found once. V usage is TRBV6-5 and J usage is TRBJ2-5; D perhaps matches TRBD1 (5 bases). V was pared by 0 bases and J by 5 bases, with 13 bases between. The length of the CDR3 is 15 residues. Germline V gene sequence: CDR1 MNHEY, CDR2 SVGAGI. This CDR3 reads CASSYSSRQRETQYF. As DNA, the CDR3 is TGTGCCAGCAGTTACTCAAGTCGACAGAGGGAGACCCAGTACTTC.

The table lists this clone with a count of one. The chain joins TRBV4-2 to TRBJ2-1; 13 bases match TRBD2. With 2 bases clipped from V and 3 bases from J, the junction kept 1 base outside the gene matches. The CDR3 is 16 residues long. From germline, CDR1 is LGHNA and CDR2 YNFKEQ. Here the CDR3 reads CASSQTSGGVYNEQFF. CDR3 DNA sequence: TGTGCCAGCAGCCAAACTAGCGGGGGGGTCTACAATGAGCAGTTCTTC.

V gene TRBV19 combines with J gene TRBJ2-7; TRBD1 agrees at 10 bases. Germline V gene data show CDR1 as LNHDA and CDR2 as SQIVND (reference sequence). CDR3 length: 14 residues. V shed 10 bases and J 4 bases; nucleotides not matched to a gene: 10. The CDR3 region has the DNA TGTGCCACCGAACCGGGACAGGGGTTGTACGAGCAGTACTTC. Translated: CATEPGQGLYEQYF.

V usage is TRBV3-1 (or the pseudogene TRBV3-2) and J usage is TRBJ1-1; 7 positions match TRBD1. Germline CDR1 and CDR2: LGHDT and YNNKEL (reference sequence). The CDR3 totals 13 residues. Trimming at V came to 4 bases and at J to 6 bases, leaving 5 bases not matched to a gene. In nucleotides, the CDR3 is TGTGCCAGCAGCCCAGGACAGGCCGCTGAAGCTTTCTTT. It yields the protein CASSPGQAAEAFF.

The chain combines TRBV7-2 with TRBJ2-1; 9 bases are shared with TRBD2. Germline assignment: CDR1 SGHTA and CDR2 FQGNSA. CDR3 length equals 18 residues. After removal of 4 bases from V and 8 bases from J, the junction contained 18 bases not matched to a gene. The CDR3 bases are TGTGCCAGCAGCTCCTTCCCTAGCGGGGTCTCTTGGGGGGATGAGCAGTTCTTC. Amino acids: CASSSFPSGVSWGDEQFF.

V gene TRBV6-5 combines with J gene TRBJ2-3; D possibly corresponds to TRBD2 (6 bases). Germline assignment: CDR1 MNHEY and CDR2 SVGAGI. Between the trimmed V and J ends, which lost 6 bases and 2 bases, there was a span of 12 bases. The CDR3 runs to 14 residues. The CDR3 region is CASRVGLSTDTQYF. CDR3 DNA sequence: TGTGCCAGCAGGGTAGGACTATCCACAGATACGCAGTATTTT.

The genes are TRBV19 and TRBJ1-5, with 7 bases fitting TRBD1. The trim removed 8 bases at V and 4 bases at J, leaving 5 bases unmatched. This CDR3 contains 13 residues. The germline gives CDR1 LNHDA, CDR2 SQIVND (reference sequence). CDR3 DNA sequence: TGTGCCAGTTCCCAGGGGGAAAATCAGCCCCAGCATTTT. Amino acids: CASSQGENQPQHF.

The gene calls are TRBV4-2 and TRBJ1-1; 10 nucleotides agree with TRBD1. The CDR3 extends over 19 amino acids. J lost 6 bases, V lost 0 bases, and 16 bases had no gene match. Germline values: CDR1 LGHNA, CDR2 YNFKEQ. In nucleotides, the CDR3 is TGTGCCAGCAGCCAAGAACCGCCCCTCGGGACAGGGGCGGATCCTGAAGCTTTCTTT. It is translated as CASSQEPPLGTGADPEAFF.

The chain uses TRBV11-2 and TRBJ2-7; TRBD1 aligns across 7 bases. The CDR3 length is 15 residues. Unmatched junction bases numbered 8, after V lost 0 bases and J lost 6 bases. CDR1 is SGHAT and CDR2 is FQNNGV in the germline V gene. The CDR3 nucleotides read TGTGCCAGCAGCTTAGATATAGACAGGGCCTCCGAGCAGTACTTC. This translates into CASSLDIDRASEQYF.

The chain has TRBV10-2 and TRBJ1-2; no firm D call. Germline V gene data show CDR1 as WSHSY and CDR2 as SAAADI. The CDR3 is made up of 11 amino acids. Trimming took 4 bases from V and 6 from J, leaving 6 bases between them. For the CDR3, the DNA is TGCGCCAGCAGTGGACACGATGGCTACACCTTC. It translates to CASSGHDGYTF.

The chain carries TRBV6-2 or TRBV6-3 and TRBJ2-1, with D perhaps matching TRBD2 (7 bases). The germline V gene has CDR1 MNHEY and CDR2 SVGEGT. This CDR3 is built from 17 residues. Trimming took off 2 bases at V and 6 bases at J, with 20 bases between the two ends. The DNA of the CDR3 is TGTGCCAGCAGTTACCCTATGGACGGGGGGCCCTTCAATGAGCAGTTCTTC. Translating it yields CASSYPMDGGPFNEQFF.

The rearrangement links TRBV9 to TRBJ1-4; D is unclear. The germline V and J ends were trimmed by 4 bases and 2 bases, with 9 bases remaining between them. This CDR3 is 14 amino acids long. Germline V gives CDR1 SGDLS, CDR2 YYNGEE. For the CDR3, the DNA is TGTGCCAGCAGCCGGGAGATTACTAATGAAAAACTGTTTTTT. Its translation: CASSREITNEKLFF.